This TCR beta chain was profiled in a study of PD-L1 blockade in urothelial cancer. Time point defined: pretreatment peripheral blood. The CDR3 has 17 amino acids. In germline, CDR1 is LNHDA, CDR2 SQIVND (reference sequence). V gave up 1 base and J gave up 7 bases; unmatched junction bases: 8. Measured with immunoSEQ multiplex PCR; TCRdb has only the in-frame clones, and not every one. The sample lists tens of thousands of clones, 75% to 90% occurring once. The sequences come from PBMCs, collected around atezolizumab (anti-PD-L1) treatment. This clonotype was obtained from a man aged 50-59 years with urothelial cancer. The chain has TRBV19 and TRBJ2-1; 12 bases align to TRBD2. Here the CDR3 DNA reads TGTGCCAGTAGTATAGCTAGCGGGAGGGGGACCCGAAATGAGCAGTTCTTC. Protein: CASSIASGRGTRNEQFF.